Listed below are T cell receptor beta chains from one sample, sequenced in a study of identical twins. MiXCR was run by TCRdb on the 5' RACE reads, yielding one entry per CDR3 protein. The table has hundreds of thousands of distinct CDR3 sequences, roughly 18% seen once. This sample also belongs to another study, concerning T cells expressing NK-cell markers.

Sequencing input: PBMCs. These receptors originate from a woman aged 18-29 years in good health. The CDR3 runs from the conserved cysteine through the conserved F or W. Clone sizes are given selectively: once, few, many, or a class where the clone is expanded.

CDR3aa | j_gene | abundance | v_gene | len
CASSWGLGAYEQYF | TRBJ2-7 | NA | TRBV5-6 | 14
CASRGQLPYEQYF | TRBJ2-7 | NA | TRBV12-3/TRBV12-4 | 13
CSAMVGSYEQYF | TRBJ2-7 | NA | TRBV20-1 | 12
CAIQNRGPTDTQYF | TRBJ2-3 | NA | TRBV10-3 | 14
CASSGSWGLTHIQYF | TRBJ2-4 | NA | TRBV12-3/TRBV12-4 | 15
CSARALHSYEQYF | TRBJ2-7 | NA | TRBV20-1 | 13
CASSFLLPASYEQYF | TRBJ2-7 | few | TRBV5-5 | 15
CAIEGVNSDTQYF | TRBJ2-3 | NA | TRBV10-3 | 13
CASRSTSGGDTDTQYF | TRBJ2-3 | NA | TRBV7-2 | 16
CASSQWPKSNEQFF | TRBJ2-1 | few | TRBV4-3 | 14
CASSLVPLASGGSADTQYF | TRBJ2-3 | few | TRBV7-8 | 19
CASSVEGGTPYEQYF | TRBJ2-7 | few | TRBV9 | 15
CASSERTSGQQFF | TRBJ2-1 | NA | TRBV7-9 | 13
CSASSTRGTGELFF | TRBJ2-2 | NA | TRBV20-1 | 14
CAISERPVRETQYF | TRBJ2-5 | NA | TRBV10-3 | 14
CSARDQTQPSEEQYF | TRBJ2-7 | NA | TRBV20-1 | 15
CASSSRTSGSNIQYF | TRBJ2-4 | few | TRBV12-3/TRBV12-4 | 15
CASSKTETQYF | TRBJ2-5 | once | TRBV21-1 | 11
CASRTGGFNEQFF | TRBJ2-1 | NA | TRBV7-9 | 13
CASSPRTSGSTDTQYF | TRBJ2-3 | many | TRBV12-3/TRBV12-4 | 16
CSVEIPPSADFYEQFF | TRBJ2-1 | few | TRBV29-1 | 16
CSRFRGGSGYTF | TRBJ1-2 | few | TRBV20-1 | 12
CASSPLGGSAVTGELFF | TRBJ2-2 | NA | TRBV4-3 | 17
CASSLGDPGGRGYTF | TRBJ1-2 | NA | TRBV12-3/TRBV12-4 | 15
CASSLVRRGQHEQFF | TRBJ2-1 | NA | TRBV7-2 | 15
CASSQDVGSVRYTF | TRBJ1-2 | NA | TRBV3-1 | 14
CASSWGGGPTDTQYF | TRBJ2-3 | NA | TRBV10-2 | 15
CASSESGGYGYTF | TRBJ1-2 | once | TRBV10-1 | 13
CASSPKGRQGAINEQYF | TRBJ2-7 | NA | TRBV18 | 17
CASTLFGPGETQYF | TRBJ2-5 | few | TRBV12-3/TRBV12-4 | 14
CASSYDRGGDTQYF | TRBJ2-3 | NA | TRBV5-6 | 14
CASCQDRGSNQPQHF | TRBJ1-5 | NA | TRBV3-1 | 15
CASSQERETRTYEQYF | TRBJ2-7 | NA | TRBV4-2 | 16
CSIVDSNTQYF | TRBJ2-3 | NA | TRBV29-1 | 11
CASSYRPGSTDTQYF | TRBJ2-3 | few | TRBV6-5 | 15